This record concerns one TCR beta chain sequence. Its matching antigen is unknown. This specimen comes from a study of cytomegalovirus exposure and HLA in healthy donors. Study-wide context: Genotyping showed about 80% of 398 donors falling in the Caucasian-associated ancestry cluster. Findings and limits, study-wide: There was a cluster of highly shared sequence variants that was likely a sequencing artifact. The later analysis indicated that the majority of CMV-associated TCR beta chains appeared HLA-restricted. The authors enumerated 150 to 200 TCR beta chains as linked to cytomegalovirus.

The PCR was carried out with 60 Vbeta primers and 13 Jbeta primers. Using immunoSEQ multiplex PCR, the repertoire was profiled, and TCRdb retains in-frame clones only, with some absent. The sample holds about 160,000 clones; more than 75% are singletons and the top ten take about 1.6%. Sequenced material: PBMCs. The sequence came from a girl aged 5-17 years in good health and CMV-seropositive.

The CDR3 nucleotides are TGTGCCAGCAGTTCAGGACAGGTTAAGCAGTATTTT. The encoded protein is CASSSGQVKQYF. The chain joins TRBV27 to TRBJ2-3; the match to TRBD1 covers 7 bases. The CDR3 contains 12 residues. CDR1 and CDR2 from the germline V gene are MNHEY and SMNVEV (reference sequence). Unmatched junction bases numbered 6, after V lost 4 bases and J lost 11 bases.